This T cell receptor beta chain was obtained from a study of T cells in Graves' hyperthyroidism and ophthalmopathy. TCR beta CDR3 sequences were amplified from RNA transcripts. TCR CDR3 underwent first-round RT-PCR with the HTBI primer set. Each CDR3 protein is one row after TCRdb ran MiXCR on the multiplex PCR reads. In the table there are 550,000 to 800,000 distinct CDR3 sequences, over 15% of which are singletons. Deletions cut 5 bases from V and 0 bases from J, with 14 bases between. This CDR3 region has 16 residues. The germline gives CDR1 SGHAT, CDR2 FQNNGV. This clonotype has at least ten counts.

The source material was blood. This chain links TRBV11-2 with TRBJ2-1, with D tentatively TRBD1 or TRBD2 (5 bases each). The TCR comes from a man aged 18-30 years with Graves' hyperthyroidism. CDR3 region: CASSPLGVSSYNEQFF. CDR3 sequence (DNA): TGTGCCAGCAGCCCCCTGGGGGTGAGCTCCTACAATGAGCAGTTCTTC. The variable domain in full, with the rest retrieved from reference TRBV11-2 and TRBJ2-1, is EAGVAQSPRYKIIEKRQSVAFWCNPISGHATLYWYQQILGQGPKLLIQFQNNGVVDDSQLPKDRFSAERLKGVDSTLKIQPAKLEDSAVYLCASSPLGVSSYNEQFFGPGTRLTVL.